This T cell receptor (beta chain) came from a study of blood T cell repertoires in COVID-19. Study background: The study drew acute and convalescent COVID-19 samples from the United States, Italy and Spain.

CDR3 length: 11 amino acids. V trimming: 6 bases; J trimming: 10 bases; junction bases outside the gene matches: 8. The germline V gene encodes CDR1 SQVTM and CDR2 ANQGSEA. The study recruited people aged about 18 to 90 years across around 23 US areas. Participants' reported clinical history set cohort assignment. Using immunoSEQ multiplex PCR, the repertoire was profiled, and TCRdb retains in-frame clones only, with some absent. The sample lists about 360,000 clones; approximately 91% were seen once. This sequence originates from a woman aged 40 to 50 with acute COVID-19. The source material was PBMCs or T cells enriched from blood (not recorded which). The gene calls are TRBV29-1 and TRBJ1-1, with 7 bases aligning to TRBD1. The CDR3 protein is CSVGGGAVAFF. As DNA, the CDR3 is TGCAGCGTAGGAGGGGGCGCGGTAGCTTTCTTT.